Listed below are T cell receptor beta chains from one sample, sequenced in a study of blood T cell repertoires in COVID-19. TCRdb keeps only in-frame clones here, not all; method: immunoSEQ multiplex PCR. The profile shows 300,000 to 450,000 clones, 70% to 85% of them singletons. The sequenced material came from peripheral blood. These receptors came from a human donor with acute or convalescent COVID-19. The donor label of this sample is uncertain. Each CDR3 is given without its conserved first and last residue.

J: TRBJ1-2
V: TRBV3-1/TRBV3-2
CDR3: ASSQGQGVYGYT

J: TRBJ2-2
V: TRBV3-1/TRBV3-2
CDR3: ASSLTSGGVFAGELF

J: TRBJ1-3
V: TRBV6-5
CDR3: ASSFPPRTGENTIY

J: TRBJ1-1
V: TRBV6-6
CDR3: ASIQTGQGATEAF

J: TRBJ2-7
V: TRBV2
CDR3: ASNTGQGIGEQY

J: TRBJ2-7
V: TRBV5-8
CDR3: ASSLTHEQY

J: TRBJ2-1
V: TRBV24-1
CDR3: ATSEPGQGYEQF

J: TRBJ2-1
V: TRBV24-1
CDR3: ATSEDRTISYNEQF

J: TRBJ2-7
V: TRBV11-2
CDR3: ASSLASWGRARGEQY

J: TRBJ2-3
V: TRBV2
CDR3: ASALGGSSDTQY

J: TRBJ2-3
V: TRBV7-9
CDR3: ASSPRGAVSTDTQY

J: TRBJ1-1
V: TRBV3-1/TRBV3-2
CDR3: ASSRTVGTEAF

J: TRBJ2-7
V: TRBV5-6
CDR3: ASSRQGAGYEQY

J: TRBJ2-3
V: TRBV5-4
CDR3: ASGTGGRTDTQY

J: TRBJ2-7
V: TRBV7-9
CDR3: ASSPTGGGEQY